This T cell receptor (beta chain) came from a study of identical twins. A single record per CDR3 protein comes from TCRdb applying MiXCR to the 5' RACE reads. The repertoire includes 450,000 to 650,000 distinct CDR3 sequences, approximately 14% of them detected once, and 0.44% sits in the top ten. The CDR3 runs 17 residues. Trimming took 0 bases from V and 5 from J, leaving 17 bases between them. CDR1 is LGHDT, CDR2 YNNKEL, per germline (reference sequence). This clonotype was counted a few times. This sample also appeared in a second study, on yellow fever vaccine responses in identical twins.

Sequenced sample: CD4+ T cells sorted from blood. J is TRBJ2-1 and V is TRBV3-1; possibly TRBD2 for D (6 bases). The sequence derives from a woman between 18 and 29 years old in good health. The CDR3, as DNA: TGTGCCAGCAGCCAAGAGATTTCCCAGGGAGGACACAATGAGCAGTTCTTC. The encoded protein is CASSQEISQGGHNEQFF.